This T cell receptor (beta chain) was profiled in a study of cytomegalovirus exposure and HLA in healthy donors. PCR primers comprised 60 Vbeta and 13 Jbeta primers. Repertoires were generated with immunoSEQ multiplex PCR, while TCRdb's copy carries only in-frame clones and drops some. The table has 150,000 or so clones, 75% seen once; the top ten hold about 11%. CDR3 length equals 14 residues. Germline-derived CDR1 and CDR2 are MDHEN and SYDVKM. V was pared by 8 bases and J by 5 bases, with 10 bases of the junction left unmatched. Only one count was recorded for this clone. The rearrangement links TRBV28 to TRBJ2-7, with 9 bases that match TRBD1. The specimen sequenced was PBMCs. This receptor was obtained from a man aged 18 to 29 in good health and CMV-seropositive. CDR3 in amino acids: CASDTGQGIHEQYF. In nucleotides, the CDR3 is TGTGCCAGCGACACGGGACAGGGAATACACGAGCAGTACTTC.